A selection of T cell receptor beta chains follows, all from one sample in a study of T cells in Graves' hyperthyroidism and ophthalmopathy. A single record per CDR3 protein comes from TCRdb applying MiXCR to the multiplex PCR reads. The top ten hold approximately 6.8% of the sample, which has hundreds of thousands of distinct CDR3 sequences, approximately 42% seen once. The sequenced sample consisted of peripheral blood or thyroid tissue (not recorded which). These receptors were collected from an adult man with Graves' disease, either hyperthyroidism or ophthalmopathy (not recorded which). Each CDR3 is given with its conserved first and last residue. Fields, in order: J gene, V gene, CDR3 length, D gene, clone size, CDR3 DNA, CDR3 protein. A D gene is named only where the DNA matches it firmly. Rows give clone size only sometimes, using once, few, many, or a class for an expanded clone.

TRBJ2-5,TRBV29-1,13,TRBD2,NA,TGCAGCGGGGGGACTAGCGGGACCGAGACCCAGTACTTC,CSGGTSGTETQYF
TRBJ1-5,TRBV15,16,TRBD1,many,TGTGCCACCAGCAGAGATTACGGGACAGGCAATCAGCCCCAGCATTTT,CATSRDYGTGNQPQHF
TRBJ2-7,TRBV7-2,11,NA,NA,TGTGCCAGCAGCTTAGCGGCCGCGCAGTACTTC,CASSLAAAQYF
TRBJ1-1,TRBV2,16,TRBD1,NA,TGTGCCAGCAGTGTGGGACAGGGGAACCTGAACACTGAAGCTTTCTTT,CASSVGQGNLNTEAFF
TRBJ1-1,TRBV29-1,12,NA,once,TGCAGCTTAAGGGCAGGGAACACTGAAGCTTTCTTT,CSLRAGNTEAFF
TRBJ1-4,TRBV7-9,16,TRBD1,NA,TGTGCCAGCAGCCAAGCCCGGACAGGGGGTAATGAAAAACTGTTTTTT,CASSQARTGGNEKLFF
TRBJ1-2,TRBV12-3/TRBV12-4,15,NA,NA,TGTGCCAGCACCTCAGGGGCTCCTAGTGGCTATGGCTACACCTTC,CASTSGAPSGYGYTF
TRBJ1-2,TRBV29-1,15,NA,NA,TGCAGCGTTGTGGTATCCCAAGGCGGGTTATATGGCTACACCTTC,CSVVVSQGGLYGYTF
TRBJ1-3,TRBV2,13,TRBD1,once,TGTGCCAGCAGTTTGGAGACAGGGGACACCATATATTTT,CASSLETGDTIYF
TRBJ1-5,TRBV9,15,NA,NA,TGTGCCAGCAGCGTAGAAGGGTCTCGCAATCAGCCCCAGCATTTT,CASSVEGSRNQPQHF
TRBJ2-7,TRBV13,14,NA,NA,TGTGCCAGCAGTTACGATGGGGGGCCCTACGAGCAGTACTTC,CASSYDGGPYEQYF
TRBJ2-7,TRBV5-1,13,TRBD2,many,TGCGCCAGCAGCCGGACTAGCGGCGACGAGCAGTACTTC,CASSRTSGDEQYF
TRBJ1-4,TRBV28,14,NA,NA,TGTGCCAGCAGTCAACAGGGAGAAGGCGAAAAACTGTTTTTT,CASSQQGEGEKLFF
TRBJ2-5,TRBV6-5,10,NA,once,TGTGCCAGCACTAGACAGTCCCAGTACTTC,CASTRQSQYF
TRBJ1-1,TRBV9,14,TRBD1,many,TGTGCCAGCAGTGCGACAGGGGGGAACACTGAAGCTTTCTTT,CASSATGGNTEAFF
TRBJ2-5,TRBV2,16,NA,NA,TGTGCCAGCAGTCCCTCACTGGGGGTGAGCCTGGAGACCCAGTACTTC,CASSPSLGVSLETQYF
TRBJ1-6,TRBV19,15,TRBD1,many,TGTGCCAGTAGTTTCCGGACAGGAGGGAATTCACCCCTCCACTTT,CASSFRTGGNSPLHF
TRBJ1-3,TRBV7-6,15,TRBD1,many,TGTGCCAGCAAAGGGGGCCTATTAACCGGAAACACCATATATTTT,CASKGGLLTGNTIYF
TRBJ1-2,TRBV19,14,TRBD1,NA,TGTGCCAGTAGTATCCATACAGGGGTCGATGGCTACACCTTC,CASSIHTGVDGYTF
TRBJ1-5,TRBV12-3/TRBV12-4,16,NA,NA,TGTGCCAGCAGTTTAGCGCTAAGTGACAACAATCAGCCCCAGCATTTT,CASSLALSDNNQPQHF
TRBJ1-2,TRBV5-4,15,NA,NA,TGTGCCAGCAGCTTGGACACAGCGGCCGTGAGTGGCTACACCTTC,CASSLDTAAVSGYTF
TRBJ2-7,TRBV7-9,14,TRBD2,NA,TGTGCCAGCAGTTTCCCGAATAGCGGGGACGAGCAGTACTTC,CASSFPNSGDEQYF
TRBJ2-2,TRBV2,13,NA,many,TGTGCCAGCAGTGCTAGCGAGGCCGGGGAGCTGTTTTTT,CASSASEAGELFF
TRBJ2-7,TRBV19,18,TRBD2,many,TGTGCCAGTAGTCAAGGACTAGCGGGAGGGCCAAGGCTCTACGAGCAGTACTTC,CASSQGLAGGPRLYEQYF
TRBJ1-6,TRBV7-9,14,TRBD1,NA,TGTGCCACCGGGGGACAGGGGGTCGGGACACCCCTCCACTTT,CATGGQGVGTPLHF
TRBJ2-2,TRBV2,16,NA,NA,TGCGCCAGCAGCCCGGGTTGGTCAGGGCAAACCGGGGAGCTGTTTTTT,CASSPGWSGQTGELFF
TRBJ1-6,TRBV9,14,NA,once,TGTGCCAGCAGCGTAGATGGGATCGATTCACCCCTCCACTTT,CASSVDGIDSPLHF
TRBJ1-3,TRBV20-1,13,NA,NA,TGCAGTGCCAGGCAGGGGATGGGAAACACCATATATTTT,CSARQGMGNTIYF
TRBJ1-6,TRBV15,16,NA,many,TGTGCCACCAGCAGAGATAGGGCAGGTTTCAAATCACCCCTCCACTTT,CATSRDRAGFKSPLHF
TRBJ1-1,TRBV12-3/TRBV12-4,16,NA,NA,TGTGCCAGCAGTTTGGGGGTTGGACAGTCGAACACTGAAGCTTTCTTT,CASSLGVGQSNTEAFF
TRBJ2-7,TRBV10-3,16,TRBD2,once,TGTGCCAGCAGTGAAGGTAGCGGGGGGCCAGCCTACGAGCAGTACTTC,CASSEGSGGPAYEQYF
TRBJ1-3,TRBV10-3,12,NA,NA,TGTGCCATTCTCAGCTCCGGAAGCACCATATATTTT,CAILSSGSTIYF
TRBJ1-6,TRBV20-1,15,NA,NA,TGCAGTGCTAGAGTGCGGGGCGACCCCAATTCACCCCTCCACTTT,CSARVRGDPNSPLHF
TRBJ1-2,TRBV10-3,15,TRBD1,many,TGTGCCATCAGTGGCCGGGACAGGGGGACCTATGGCTACACCTTC,CAISGRDRGTYGYTF
TRBJ1-5,TRBV12-3/TRBV12-4,12,NA,NA,TGTGCCAGCAGTTGGTCCTATCAGCCCCAGCATTTT,CASSWSYQPQHF
TRBJ2-5,TRBV20-1,13,NA,many,TGCAGTGCTAGAGATTGGCGGGTCGAGACCCAGTACTTC,CSARDWRVETQYF